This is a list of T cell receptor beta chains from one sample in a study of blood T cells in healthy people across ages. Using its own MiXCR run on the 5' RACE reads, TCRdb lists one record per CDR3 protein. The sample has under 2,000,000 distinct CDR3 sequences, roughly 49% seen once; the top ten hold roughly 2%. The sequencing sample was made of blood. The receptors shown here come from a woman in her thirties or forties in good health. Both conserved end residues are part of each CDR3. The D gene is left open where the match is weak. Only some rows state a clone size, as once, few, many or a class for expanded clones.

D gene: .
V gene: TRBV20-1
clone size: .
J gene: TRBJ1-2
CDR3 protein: CAYLNYGYTF
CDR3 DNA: TGCGCATATCTCAACTATGGCTACACCTTC

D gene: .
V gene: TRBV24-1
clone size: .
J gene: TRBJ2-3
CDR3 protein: CATSDSHRATDTQYF
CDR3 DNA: TGTGCCACCAGTGATTCCCACCGGGCGACAGATACGCAGTATTTT

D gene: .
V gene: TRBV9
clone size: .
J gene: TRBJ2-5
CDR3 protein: CASSGKSGTQETQYF
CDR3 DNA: TGTGCCAGCAGCGGAAAGTCAGGGACCCAAGAGACCCAGTACTTC

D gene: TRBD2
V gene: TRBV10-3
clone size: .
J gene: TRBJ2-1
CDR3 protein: CAISESTSGYNEQFF
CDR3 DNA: TGTGCCATCAGTGAGTCGACTAGCGGCTACAATGAGCAGTTCTTC

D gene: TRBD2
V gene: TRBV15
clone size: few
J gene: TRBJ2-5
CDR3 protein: CATSAQKRGTQETQYF
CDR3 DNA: TGTGCCACCAGCGCGCAAAAGCGGGGGACCCAAGAGACCCAGTACTTC

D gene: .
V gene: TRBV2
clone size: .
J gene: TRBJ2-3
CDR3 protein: CASTARGVSLDTQYF
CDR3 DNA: TGTGCCAGCACAGCCAGGGGTGTTTCTCTAGATACGCAGTATTTT

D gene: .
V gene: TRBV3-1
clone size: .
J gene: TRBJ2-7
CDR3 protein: CASSQGPFEQYF
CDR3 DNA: TGTGCCAGCAGCCAAGGGCCTTTCGAGCAGTACTTC

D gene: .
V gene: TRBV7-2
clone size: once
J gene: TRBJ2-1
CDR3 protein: CASSFYFYNEQFF
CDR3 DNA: TGTGCCAGCAGCTTCTACTTCTACAATGAGCAGTTCTTC

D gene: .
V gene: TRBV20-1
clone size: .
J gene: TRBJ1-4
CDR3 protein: CSARDLGGHATNEKLFF
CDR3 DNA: TGCAGTGCTAGAGATCTGGGGGGGCATGCAACTAATGAAAAACTGTTTTTT

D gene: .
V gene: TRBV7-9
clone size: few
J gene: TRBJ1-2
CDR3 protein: CASSFPGSSNYGYTF
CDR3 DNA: TGTGCCAGCAGCTTCCCGGGGAGTTCTAACTATGGCTACACCTTC

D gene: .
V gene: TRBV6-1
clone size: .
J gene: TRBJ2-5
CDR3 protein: CASSGLRWQYF
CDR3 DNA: TGTGCCAGCAGTGGACTAAGGTGGCAGTACTTC

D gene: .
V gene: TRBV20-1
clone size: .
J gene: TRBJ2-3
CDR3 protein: CSARDRSGSDTQYF
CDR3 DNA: TGCAGTGCTAGAGATCGAAGCGGTTCAGATACGCAGTATTTT

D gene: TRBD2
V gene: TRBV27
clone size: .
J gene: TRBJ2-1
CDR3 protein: CASSLRLAGVREQFF
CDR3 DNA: TGTGCCAGCAGTTTACGGCTAGCGGGGGTTCGCGAGCAGTTCTTC

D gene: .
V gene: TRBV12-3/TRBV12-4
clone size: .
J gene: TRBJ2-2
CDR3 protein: CASSISARNTGELFF
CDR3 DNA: TGTGCCAGCAGTATAAGCGCCCGGAACACCGGGGAGCTGTTTTTT

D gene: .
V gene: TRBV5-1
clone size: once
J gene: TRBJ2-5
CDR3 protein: CASSLPIDSLSQETQYF
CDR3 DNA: TGCGCCAGCAGCTTGCCTATCGACAGCCTTTCTCAAGAGACCCAGTACTTC

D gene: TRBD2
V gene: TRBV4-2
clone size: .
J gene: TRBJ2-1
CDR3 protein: CASSQDELAGESNEQFF
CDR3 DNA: TGTGCCAGCAGCCAAGATGAACTAGCGGGGGAAAGCAATGAGCAGTTCTTC

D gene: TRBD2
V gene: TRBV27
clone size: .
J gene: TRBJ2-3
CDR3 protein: CASRRGTSGGKWTDTQYF
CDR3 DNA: TGTGCCAGCAGGAGAGGGACTAGCGGGGGGAAATGGACAGATACGCAGTATTTT

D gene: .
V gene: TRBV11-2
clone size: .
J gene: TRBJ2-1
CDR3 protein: CASSLLWSDNEQFF
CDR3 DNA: TGTGCCAGCAGCTTACTGTGGTCAGACAATGAGCAGTTCTTC

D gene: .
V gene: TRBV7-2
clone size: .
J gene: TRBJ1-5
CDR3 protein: CASSLGTRYSNQPQHF
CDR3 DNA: TGTGCCAGCAGCTTAGGGACACGGTATAGCAATCAGCCCCAGCATTTT

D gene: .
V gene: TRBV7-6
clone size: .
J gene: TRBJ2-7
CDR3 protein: CASSLWDVGSYEQYF
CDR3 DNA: TGTGCCAGCAGCTTATGGGACGTCGGCTCCTACGAGCAGTACTTC

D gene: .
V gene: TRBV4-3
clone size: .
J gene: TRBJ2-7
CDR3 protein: CASSQHRVAYEQYF
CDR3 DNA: TGCGCCAGCAGCCAGCACAGGGTAGCCTACGAGCAGTACTTC

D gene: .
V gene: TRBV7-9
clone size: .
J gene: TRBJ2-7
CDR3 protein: CASSFNPPASPTYEQYF
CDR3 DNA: TGTGCCAGCAGCTTTAATCCTCCGGCTTCCCCAACCTACGAGCAGTACTTC

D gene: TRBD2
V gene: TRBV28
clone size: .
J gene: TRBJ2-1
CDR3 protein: CASSSSLTSGVSSYNEQFF
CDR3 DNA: TGTGCCAGCAGTTCATCACTGACTAGCGGGGTGAGCTCCTACAATGAGCAGTTCTTC

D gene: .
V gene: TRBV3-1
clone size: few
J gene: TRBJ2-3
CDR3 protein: CASSQEFGDTQYF
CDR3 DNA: TGTGCCAGCAGCCAAGAGTTTGGAGATACGCAGTATTTT

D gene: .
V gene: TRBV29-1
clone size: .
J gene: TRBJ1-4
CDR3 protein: CSVEGSPRENEKLFF
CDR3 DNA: TGCAGCGTTGAGGGCAGCCCTCGCGAAAATGAAAAACTGTTTTTT

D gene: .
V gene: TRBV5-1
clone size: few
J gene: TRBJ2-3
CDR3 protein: CASSLTSASDTQYF
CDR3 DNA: TGCGCCAGCAGCCTGACTAGTGCGTCCGATACGCAGTATTTT

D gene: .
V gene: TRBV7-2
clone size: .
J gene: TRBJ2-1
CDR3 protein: CASSLSPDSYNEQFF
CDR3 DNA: TGTGCCAGCAGCTTATCACCAGACAGCTACAATGAGCAGTTCTTC

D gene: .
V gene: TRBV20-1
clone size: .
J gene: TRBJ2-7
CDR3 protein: CSARDRPPYEQYF
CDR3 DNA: TGCAGTGCTAGGGACCGTCCCCCCTACGAGCAGTACTTC

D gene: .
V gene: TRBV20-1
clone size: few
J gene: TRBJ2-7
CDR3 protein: CSALRSDEQYF
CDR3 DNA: TGCAGTGCACTCCGGTCGGACGAGCAGTACTTC

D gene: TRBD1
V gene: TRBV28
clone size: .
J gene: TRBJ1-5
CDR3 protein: CASSFWTGGGGNQPQHF
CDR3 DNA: TGTGCCAGCAGCTTCTGGACAGGGGGCGGCGGCAATCAGCCCCAGCATTTT

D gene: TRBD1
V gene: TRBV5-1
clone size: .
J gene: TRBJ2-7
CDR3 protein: CASSLAGGARYNEQYF
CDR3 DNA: TGCGCCAGCAGCTTAGCAGGGGGTGCCCGCTACAATGAGCAGTACTTC

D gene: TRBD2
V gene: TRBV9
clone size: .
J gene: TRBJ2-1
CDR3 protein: CASSPSWGGYNEQFF
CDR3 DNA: TGTGCCAGCAGCCCTTCGTGGGGGGGCTACAATGAGCAGTTCTTC

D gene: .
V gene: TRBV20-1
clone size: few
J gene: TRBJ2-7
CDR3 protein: CSARGSMRLSPYEQYF
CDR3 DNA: TGCAGTGCTAGAGGGAGCATGAGACTATCTCCCTACGAACAGTACTTC

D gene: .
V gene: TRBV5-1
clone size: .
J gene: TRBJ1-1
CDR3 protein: CASSLFDLNTEAFF
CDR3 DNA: TGCGCCAGCAGCTTGTTCGATCTGAACACTGAAGCTTTCTTT

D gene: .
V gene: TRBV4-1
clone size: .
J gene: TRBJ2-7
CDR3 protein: CASSQGKYEQYF
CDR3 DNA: TGCGCCAGCAGCCAAGGCAAGTACGAGCAGTACTTC

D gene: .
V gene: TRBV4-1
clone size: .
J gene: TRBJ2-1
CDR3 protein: CASSLERAYNEQFF
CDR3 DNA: TGCGCCAGCAGTCTAGAGAGGGCCTACAATGAGCAGTTCTTC

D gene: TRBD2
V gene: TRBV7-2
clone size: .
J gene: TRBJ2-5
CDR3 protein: CASSLVGTSGGASETQYF
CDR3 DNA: TGTGCCAGCAGCTTAGTCGGGACTAGCGGGGGGGCCTCGGAGACCCAGTACTTC

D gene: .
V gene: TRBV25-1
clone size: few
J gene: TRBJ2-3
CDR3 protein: CASSDAITDTQYF
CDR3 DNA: TGTGCCAGCAGTGACGCTATTACAGATACGCAGTATTTT

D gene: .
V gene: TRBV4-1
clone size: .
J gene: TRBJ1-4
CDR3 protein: CASSQDLFYEKLFF
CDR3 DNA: TGCGCCAGCAGCCAAGATCTCTTTTATGAAAAACTGTTTTTT

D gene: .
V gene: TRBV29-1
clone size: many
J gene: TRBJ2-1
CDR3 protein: CATGQYNEQFF
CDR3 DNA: TGCGCGACAGGACAGTACAATGAGCAGTTCTTC

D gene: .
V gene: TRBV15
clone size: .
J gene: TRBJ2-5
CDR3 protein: CATSRGETGSRQETQYF
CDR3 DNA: TGTGCCACCAGCAGAGGGGAAACCGGTAGCAGGCAAGAGACCCAGTACTTC

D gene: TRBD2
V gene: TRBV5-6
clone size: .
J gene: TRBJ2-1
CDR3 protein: CASSRPGGTSNEQFF
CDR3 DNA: TGTGCCAGCAGCCGCCCGGGGGGTACCAGCAATGAGCAGTTCTTC

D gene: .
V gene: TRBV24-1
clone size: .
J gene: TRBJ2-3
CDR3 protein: CATSDAGTGYTDTQYF
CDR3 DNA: TGTGCCACCAGTGATGCGGGGACTGGCTACACAGATACGCAGTATTTT

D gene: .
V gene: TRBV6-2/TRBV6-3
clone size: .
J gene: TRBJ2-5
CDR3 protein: CASSRDRTGGVQETQYF
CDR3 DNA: TGTGCCAGCAGCCGAGATCGGACTGGCGGGGTGCAAGAGACCCAGTACTTC

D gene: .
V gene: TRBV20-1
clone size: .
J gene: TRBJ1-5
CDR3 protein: CSARESGMNQPQHF
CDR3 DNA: TGCAGTGCTAGAGAATCAGGGATGAATCAGCCCCAGCATTTT